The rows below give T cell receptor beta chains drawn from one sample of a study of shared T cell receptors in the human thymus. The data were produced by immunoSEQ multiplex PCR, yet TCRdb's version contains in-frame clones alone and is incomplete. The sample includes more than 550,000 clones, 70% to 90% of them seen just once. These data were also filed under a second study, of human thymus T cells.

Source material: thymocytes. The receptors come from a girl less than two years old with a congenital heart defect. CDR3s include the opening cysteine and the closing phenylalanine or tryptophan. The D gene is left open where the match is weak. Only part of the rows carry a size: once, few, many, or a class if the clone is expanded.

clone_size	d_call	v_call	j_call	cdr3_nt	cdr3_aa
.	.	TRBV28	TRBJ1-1	TGTGCCAGCAAAGCCCACGGGACACGGGACACTGAAGCTTTCTTT	CASKAHGTRDTEAFF
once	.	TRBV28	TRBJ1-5	TGTGCCAGCAGTTCGCCCCTAAGTAGAAACTATAGCAATCAGCCCCAGCATTTT	CASSSPLSRNYSNQPQHF
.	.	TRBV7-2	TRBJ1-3	TGTGCCAGCCACCTGTGGGTGCGGGGCAGGGACGGAAACACCATATATTTT	CASHLWVRGRDGNTIYF
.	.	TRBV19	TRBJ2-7	TGTGCCAGTAGTATTAGAGGACAGTCCTCCAGACCGTACGAGCAGTACTTC	CASSIRGQSSRPYEQYF
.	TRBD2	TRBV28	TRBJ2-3	TGTGCCAGCAGTCGGGGACTAGCGGGGGGGGGAAGCACAGATACGCAGTATTTT	CASSRGLAGGGSTDTQYF
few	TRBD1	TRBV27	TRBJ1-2	TGTGCCAGCAGTTTAATCCGTCCTACACAGGGGAACTATGGCTACACCTTC	CASSLIRPTQGNYGYTF
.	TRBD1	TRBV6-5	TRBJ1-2	TGTGCCAGCACCCTGGGACAGAACTATGGCTACACCTTC	CASTLGQNYGYTF
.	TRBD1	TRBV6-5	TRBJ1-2	TGTGCCAGCAGGACAGGGGCCCCCGTAGGCTACACCTTC	CASRTGAPVGYTF
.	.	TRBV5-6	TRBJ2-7	TGTGCCAGCAGCTTGGCGGCCGGGGAGCAGTACTTC	CASSLAAGEQYF
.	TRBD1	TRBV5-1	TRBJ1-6	TGCGCCAGCAGCTTGGGGACAGGGGTTAGGTCACCCCTCCACTTT	CASSLGTGVRSPLHF
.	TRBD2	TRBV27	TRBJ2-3	TGTGCCAGCAGTTCACCTAGCGTACACAGCGGGGGGCCCACAGATACGCAGTATTTT	CASSSPSVHSGGPTDTQYF
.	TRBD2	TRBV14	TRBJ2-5	TGTGCCAGCAGCCAAGTTGTCGCGGGGGGGCTTGTGGTAGAGACCCAGTACTTC	CASSQVVAGGLVVETQYF
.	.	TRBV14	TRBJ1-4	TGTGCCAGCAGCCAAGCGGGGTCCAGAGAAAAACTGTTTTTT	CASSQAGSREKLFF
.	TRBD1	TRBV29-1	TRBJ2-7	TGCAGCGCCGTGACCCACAAACGACAGGGAAAGGAGCAGTACTTC	CSAVTHKRQGKEQYF
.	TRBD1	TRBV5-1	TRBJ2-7	TGCGCCAGCAGCTTGGCCCCAAGACAGGGGCCACTTTACGAGCAGTACTTC	CASSLAPRQGPLYEQYF
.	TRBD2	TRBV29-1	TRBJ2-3	TGCAGCGTCCCCCTCCCCTATGGACTAGCGGGGGGTGGGACAGATACGCAGTATTTT	CSVPLPYGLAGGGTDTQYF
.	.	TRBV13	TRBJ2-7	TGTGCCAGCAGTCCCACCTACGAGCAGTACTTC	CASSPTYEQYF
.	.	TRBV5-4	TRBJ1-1	TGTGCCAGCAGCAGGGACACCAACACTGAAGCTTTCTTT	CASSRDTNTEAFF
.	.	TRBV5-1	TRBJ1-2	TGCGCCAGCAGCTTACTAACCAGGGTTGGCGGCTACACCTTC	CASSLLTRVGGYTF
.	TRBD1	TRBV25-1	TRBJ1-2	TGTGCCAGCAGTGGCGACAGGGACTCTTGTGGCTACACCTTC	CASSGDRDSCGYTF
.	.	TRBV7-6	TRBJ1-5	TGTGCCAGCAGCCTAACGGGCAATCAGCCCCAGCATTTT	CASSLTGNQPQHF
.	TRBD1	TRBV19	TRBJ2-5	TGTGCCAGTAGGCCAGGACAGGGCTGGGGGGAGACCCAGTACTTC	CASRPGQGWGETQYF
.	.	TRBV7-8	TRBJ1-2	TGTGCCAGCAGCTTCCCTAAAGGGGGTAGGGGCTACACCTTC	CASSFPKGGRGYTF
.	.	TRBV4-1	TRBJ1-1	TGCGCCAGCAGCCAAGTGGCAGTCCTCAGAATGAACACTGAAGCTTTCTTT	CASSQVAVLRMNTEAFF
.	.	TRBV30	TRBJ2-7	TGTGCCTGGAGTGCCCCCGGAGTCCGAAACATTCGTGACGAGCAGTACTTC	CAWSAPGVRNIRDEQYF
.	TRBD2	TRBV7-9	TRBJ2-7	TGTGCCAGCAGCTTGGCTAGCGGGGGGCCCCGCTACGAGCAGTACTTC	CASSLASGGPRYEQYF